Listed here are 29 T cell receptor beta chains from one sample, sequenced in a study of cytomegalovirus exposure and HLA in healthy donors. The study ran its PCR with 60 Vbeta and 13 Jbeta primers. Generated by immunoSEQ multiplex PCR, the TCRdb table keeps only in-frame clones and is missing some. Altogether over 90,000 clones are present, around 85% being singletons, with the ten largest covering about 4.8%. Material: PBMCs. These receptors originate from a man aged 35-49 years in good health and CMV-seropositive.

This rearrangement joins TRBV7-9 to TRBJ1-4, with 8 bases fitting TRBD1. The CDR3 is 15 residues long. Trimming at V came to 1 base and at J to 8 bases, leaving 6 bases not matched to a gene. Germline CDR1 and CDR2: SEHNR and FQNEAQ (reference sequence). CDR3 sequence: CASSLEGTGREKLFF. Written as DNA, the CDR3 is TGTGCCAGCAGCTTAGAAGGGACAGGTAGAGAAAAACTGTTTTTT.

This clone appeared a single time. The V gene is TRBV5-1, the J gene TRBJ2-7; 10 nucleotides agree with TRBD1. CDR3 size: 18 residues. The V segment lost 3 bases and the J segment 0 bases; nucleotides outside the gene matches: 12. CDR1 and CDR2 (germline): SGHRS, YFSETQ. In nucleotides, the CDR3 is TGCGCCAGCAGCTCCCTCGGATCAGGGACAGGGGACTCCTACGAGCAGTACTTC. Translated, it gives CASSSLGSGTGDSYEQYF.

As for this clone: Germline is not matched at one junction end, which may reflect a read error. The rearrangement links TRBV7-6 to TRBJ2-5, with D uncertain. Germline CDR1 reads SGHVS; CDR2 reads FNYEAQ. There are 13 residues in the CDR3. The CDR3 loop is CASSRRLEEPQYF. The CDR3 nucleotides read TGTGCCAGCAGTCGAAGACTTGAAGAGCCCCAGTACTTC.

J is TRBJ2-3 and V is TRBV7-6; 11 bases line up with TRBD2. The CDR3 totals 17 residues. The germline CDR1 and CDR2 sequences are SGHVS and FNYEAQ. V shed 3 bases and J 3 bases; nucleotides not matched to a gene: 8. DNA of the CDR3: TGTGCCAGCAGCTTGGGAACTAGCGGGAGTTGGACAGATACGCAGTATTTT. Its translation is CASSLGTSGSWTDTQYF.

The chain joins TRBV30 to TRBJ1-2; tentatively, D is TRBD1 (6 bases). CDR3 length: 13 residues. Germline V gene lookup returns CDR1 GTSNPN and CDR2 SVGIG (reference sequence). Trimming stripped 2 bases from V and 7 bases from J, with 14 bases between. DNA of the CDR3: TGTGCCTGGAGTCGCCGGGACAACCTTGGCTACACCTTC. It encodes CAWSRRDNLGYTF.

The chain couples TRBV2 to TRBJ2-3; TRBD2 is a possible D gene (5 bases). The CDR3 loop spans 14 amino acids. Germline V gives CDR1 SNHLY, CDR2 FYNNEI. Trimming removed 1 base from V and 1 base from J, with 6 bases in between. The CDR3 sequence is CASSEGRGTDTQYF. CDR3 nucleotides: TGTGCCAGCAGTGAAGGGCGGGGCACAGATACGCAGTATTTT.

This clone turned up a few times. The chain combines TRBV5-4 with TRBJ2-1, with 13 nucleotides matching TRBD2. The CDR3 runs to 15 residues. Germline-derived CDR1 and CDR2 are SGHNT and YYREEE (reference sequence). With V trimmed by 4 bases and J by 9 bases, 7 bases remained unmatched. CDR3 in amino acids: CASSVGLAGATEQFF. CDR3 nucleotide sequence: TGTGCCAGCAGCGTTGGACTAGCGGGAGCAACTGAGCAGTTCTTC.

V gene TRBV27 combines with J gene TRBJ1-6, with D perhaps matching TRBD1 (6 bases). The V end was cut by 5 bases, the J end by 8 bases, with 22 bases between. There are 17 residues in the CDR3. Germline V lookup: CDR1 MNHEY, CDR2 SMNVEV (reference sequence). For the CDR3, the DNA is TGTGCCAGCAGTCCTGGGGGGGGGCGTGCAACCTATTCACCCCTCCACTTT. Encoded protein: CASSPGGGRATYSPLHF.

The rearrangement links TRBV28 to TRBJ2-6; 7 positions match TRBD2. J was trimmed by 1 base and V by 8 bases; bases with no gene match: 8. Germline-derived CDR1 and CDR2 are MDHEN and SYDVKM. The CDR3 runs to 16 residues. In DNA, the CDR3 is TGTGCCAGCTCCTCACCGGGGGGATCTGGGGCCAACGTCCTGACTTTC. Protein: CASSSPGGSGANVLTF.

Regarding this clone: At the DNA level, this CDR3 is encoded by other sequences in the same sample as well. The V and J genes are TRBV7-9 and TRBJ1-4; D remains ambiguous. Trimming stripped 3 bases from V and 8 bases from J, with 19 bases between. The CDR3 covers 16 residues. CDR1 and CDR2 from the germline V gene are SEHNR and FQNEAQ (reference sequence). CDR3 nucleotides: TGTGCCAGCAGCTTTATCCCGACGGGTTATCACGAAAAACTGTTTTTT. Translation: CASSFIPTGYHEKLFF.

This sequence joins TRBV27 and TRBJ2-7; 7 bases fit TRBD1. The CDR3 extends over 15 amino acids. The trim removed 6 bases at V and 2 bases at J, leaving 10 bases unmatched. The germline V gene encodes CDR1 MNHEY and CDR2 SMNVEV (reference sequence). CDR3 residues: CASSLRVDRAYEQYF. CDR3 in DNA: TGTGCCAGCAGCTTAAGAGTCGACAGGGCCTACGAGCAGTACTTC.

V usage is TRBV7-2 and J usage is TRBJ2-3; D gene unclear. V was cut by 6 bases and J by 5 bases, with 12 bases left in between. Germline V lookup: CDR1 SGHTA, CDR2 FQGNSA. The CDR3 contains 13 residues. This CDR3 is CASRLARKDTQYF. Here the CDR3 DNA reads TGTGCCAGCAGGTTGGCCCGAAAAGATACGCAGTATTTT.

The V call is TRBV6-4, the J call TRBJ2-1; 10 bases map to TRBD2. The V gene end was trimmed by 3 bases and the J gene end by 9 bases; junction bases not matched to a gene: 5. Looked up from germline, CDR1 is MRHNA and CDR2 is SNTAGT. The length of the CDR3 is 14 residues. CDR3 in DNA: TGTGCCAGCAGTGAAGCGGGAGGGCCGGGTGAGCAGTTCTTC. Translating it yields CASSEAGGPGEQFF.

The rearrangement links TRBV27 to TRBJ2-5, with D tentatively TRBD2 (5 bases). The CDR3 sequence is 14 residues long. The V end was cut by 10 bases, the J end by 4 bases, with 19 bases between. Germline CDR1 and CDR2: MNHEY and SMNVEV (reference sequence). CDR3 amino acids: CATRGSFLTETQYF. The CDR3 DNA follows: TGTGCCACCCGGGGTTCGTTCCTCACAGAGACCCAGTACTTC.

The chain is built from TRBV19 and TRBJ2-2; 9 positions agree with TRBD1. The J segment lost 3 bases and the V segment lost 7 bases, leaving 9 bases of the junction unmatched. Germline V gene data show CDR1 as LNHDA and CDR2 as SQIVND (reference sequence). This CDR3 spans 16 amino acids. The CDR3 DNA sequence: TGTGCCAGTACCCTAAGGAGGACAGGGGACACCGGGGAGCTGTTTTTT. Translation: CASTLRRTGDTGELFF.

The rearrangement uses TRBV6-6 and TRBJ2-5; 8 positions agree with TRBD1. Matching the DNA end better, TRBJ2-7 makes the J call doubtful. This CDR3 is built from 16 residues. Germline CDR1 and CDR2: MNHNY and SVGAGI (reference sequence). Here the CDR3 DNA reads TGTGCCAGCAGTTACGTTAAGGGGACAGGCGCCTACGAGCAGTACTTC. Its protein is CASSYVKGTGAYEQYF.

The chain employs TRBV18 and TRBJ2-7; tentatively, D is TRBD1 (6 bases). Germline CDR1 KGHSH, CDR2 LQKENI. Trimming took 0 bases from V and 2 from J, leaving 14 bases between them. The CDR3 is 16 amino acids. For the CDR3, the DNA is TGTGCCAGCTCACCACCGACTTCAAGGGACACCTACGAGCAGTACTTC. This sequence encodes CASSPPTSRDTYEQYF.

The CDR3 spells CASRNTGGAQETQYF. The CDR3 coding sequence is TGTGCCAGCAGGAATACAGGGGGCGCCCAAGAGACCCAGTACTTC. The rearrangement uses TRBV5-8 and TRBJ2-5; TRBD1 matches at 9 bases. Trimming took 5 bases from V and 1 from J; bases not matched to a gene: 6. This CDR3 comprises 15 residues. CDR1 and CDR2 (germline): SGHTS, YDEGEE.

CDR3 protein: CASSEVYGTEAFF. The CDR3 DNA reads TGTGCCAGCAGCGAGGTGTATGGCACTGAAGCTTTCTTT. The chain recombines TRBV11-2 with TRBJ1-1; no definite D call. The CDR3 length is 13 residues. CDR1 SGHAT and CDR2 FQNNGV come from the germline V gene. V lost 5 bases to trimming and J lost 4 bases, with 11 bases between them.

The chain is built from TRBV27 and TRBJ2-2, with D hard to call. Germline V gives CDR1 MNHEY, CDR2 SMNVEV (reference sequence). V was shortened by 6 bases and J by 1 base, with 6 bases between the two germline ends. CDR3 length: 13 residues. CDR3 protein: CASSLMNTGELFF. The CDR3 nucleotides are TGTGCCAGCAGCCTAATGAACACCGGGGAGCTGTTTTTT.

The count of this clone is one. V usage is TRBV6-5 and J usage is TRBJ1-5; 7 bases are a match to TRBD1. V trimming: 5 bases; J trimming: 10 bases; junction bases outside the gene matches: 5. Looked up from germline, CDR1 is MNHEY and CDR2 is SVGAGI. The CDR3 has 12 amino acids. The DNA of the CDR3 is TGTGCCAGCAGTGGACAGGTTTTACCCCAGCATTTT. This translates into CASSGQVLPQHF.

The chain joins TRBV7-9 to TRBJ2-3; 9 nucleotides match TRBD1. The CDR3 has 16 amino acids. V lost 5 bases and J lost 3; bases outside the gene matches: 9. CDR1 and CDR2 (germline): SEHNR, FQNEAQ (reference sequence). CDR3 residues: CASSPPGQGLTDTQYF. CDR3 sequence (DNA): TGTGCCAGCAGCCCGCCGGGACAGGGATTAACAGATACGCAGTATTTT.

CDR3 region: CASSQGLAGPTDTQYF. The CDR3 nucleotides read TGTGCCAGCAGCCAAGGGCTAGCGGGACCCACAGATACGCAGTATTTT. The chain employs TRBV7-9 and TRBJ2-3, with 9 bases aligning to TRBD2. CDR1 is SEHNR, CDR2 FQNEAQ, per germline (reference sequence). There are 16 residues in the CDR3. V was clipped by 5 bases and J by 2 bases; unmatched bases: 8.

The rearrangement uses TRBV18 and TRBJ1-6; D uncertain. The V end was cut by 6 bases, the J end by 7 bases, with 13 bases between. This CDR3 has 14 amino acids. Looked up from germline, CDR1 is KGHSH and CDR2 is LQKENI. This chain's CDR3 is CASSLQNPNSPLHF. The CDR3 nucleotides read TGTGCCAGCTCCCTACAGAATCCGAATTCACCCCTCCACTTT.

CDR3 sequence: CASSVQVGGWDTQYF. CDR3 coding DNA: TGTGCCAGCAGCGTCCAGGTGGGAGGGTGGGATACGCAGTATTTT. The rearrangement links TRBV9 to TRBJ2-3; 7 bases align to TRBD2. V was clipped by 2 bases and J by 6 bases; unmatched bases: 9. This CDR3 is built from 15 residues. CDR1 and CDR2 from the germline V gene are SGDLS and YYNGEE.

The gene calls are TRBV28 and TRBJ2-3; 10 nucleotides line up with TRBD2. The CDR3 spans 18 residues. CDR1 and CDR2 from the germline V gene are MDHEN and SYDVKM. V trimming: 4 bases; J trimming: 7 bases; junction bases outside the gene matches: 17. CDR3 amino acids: CASSSPSRKRGGLNTQYF. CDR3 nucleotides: TGTGCCAGCAGTTCCCCCTCCAGGAAGCGGGGGGGTCTGAATACGCAGTATTTT. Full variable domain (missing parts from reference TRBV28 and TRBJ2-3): DVKVTQSSRYLVKRTGEKVFLECVQDMDHENMFWYRQDPGLGLRLIYFSYDVKMKEKGDIPEGYSVSREKKERFSLILESASTNQTSMYLCASSSPSRKRGGLNTQYFGPGTRLTVL.

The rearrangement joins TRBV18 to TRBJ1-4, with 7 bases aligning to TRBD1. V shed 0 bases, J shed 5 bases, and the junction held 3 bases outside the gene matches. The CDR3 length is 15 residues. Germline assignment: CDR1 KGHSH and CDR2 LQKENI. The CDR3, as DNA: TGTGCCAGCTCACCACCTATGGACAGGAATGAAAAACTGTTTTTT. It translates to CASSPPMDRNEKLFF. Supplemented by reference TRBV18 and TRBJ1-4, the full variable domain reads NAGVMQNPRHLVRRRGQEARLRCSPMKGHSHVYWYRQLPEEGLKFMVYLQKENIIDESGMPKERFSAEFPKEGPSILRIQQVVRGDSAAYFCASSPPMDRNEKLFFGSGTQLSVL.

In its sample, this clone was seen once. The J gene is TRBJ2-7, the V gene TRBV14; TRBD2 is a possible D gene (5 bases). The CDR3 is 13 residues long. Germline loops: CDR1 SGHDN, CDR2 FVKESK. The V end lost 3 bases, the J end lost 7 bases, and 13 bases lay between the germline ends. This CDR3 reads CASSHGVREEQYF. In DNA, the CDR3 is TGTGCCAGCAGCCACGGGGTTAGGGAAGAGCAGTACTTC.

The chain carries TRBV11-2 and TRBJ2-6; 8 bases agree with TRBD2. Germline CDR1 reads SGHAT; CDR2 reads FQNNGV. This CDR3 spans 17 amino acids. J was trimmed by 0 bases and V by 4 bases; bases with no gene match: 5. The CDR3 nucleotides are TGTGCCAGCAGCTCGGGAGGGGCTTTCTCTGGGGCCAACGTCCTGACTTTC. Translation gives CASSSGGAFSGANVLTF. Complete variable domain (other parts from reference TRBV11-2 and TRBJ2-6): EAGVAQSPRYKIIEKRQSVAFWCNPISGHATLYWYQQILGQGPKLLIQFQNNGVVDDSQLPKDRFSAERLKGVDSTLKIQPAKLEDSAVYLCASSSGGAFSGANVLTFGAGSRLTVL.